Listed here are 26 T cell receptor beta chains from one sample, sequenced in a study of cytomegalovirus exposure and HLA in healthy donors. The PCR used 60 Vbeta and 13 Jbeta primers. Sequenced by immunoSEQ multiplex PCR; TCRdb stores in-frame clones only, minus some. The sample includes about 200,000 clones, roughly 90% of them seen just once. Sequencing input: PBMCs. The receptors here all came from a boy aged 2 to 9 in good health and CMV-seronegative.

This clone was seen once. V gene TRBV9 combines with J gene TRBJ2-5, with 11 bases matching TRBD2. This CDR3 contains 17 residues. After removal of 1 base from V and 1 base from J, the junction contained 6 bases not matched to a gene. Germline CDR1 is SGDLS and CDR2 is YYNGEE. For the CDR3, the DNA is TGTGCCAGCAGCGTAAGGGAGGGACTAGCGGTCCAAGAGACCCAGTACTTC. Its translation is CASSVREGLAVQETQYF. The full variable domain, completed using reference TRBV9 and TRBJ2-5, is DSGVTQTPKHLITATGQRVTLRCSPRSGDLSVYWYQQSLDQGLQFLIQYYNGEERAKGNILERFSAQQFPDLHSELNLSSLELGDSALYFCASSVREGLAVQETQYFGPGTRLLVL.

V and J are TRBV28 and TRBJ2-1; unclear D gene. V dropped 1 base and J dropped 4 bases, with 17 bases sitting between them. Germline V gives CDR1 MDHEN, CDR2 SYDVKM. The CDR3 has 17 amino acids. In DNA form, the CDR3 reads TGTGCCAGCAGTTTATACCAGGCACCGCTTCCGTACAATGAGCAGTTCTTC. The encoded protein is CASSLYQAPLPYNEQFF.

The chain links TRBV18 to TRBJ2-5; possible D gene TRBD1, 5 bases. CDR1 is KGHSH and CDR2 is LQKENI in the germline V gene. The CDR3 loop spans 15 amino acids. The V end was cut by 1 base, the J end by 4 bases, with 13 bases between. CDR3 coding DNA: TGTGCCAGCTCACCACTGCCTGGGGCCGCAGAGACCCAGTACTTC. Translating gives CASSPLPGAAETQYF.

CDR3 amino acids: CASSLEGTTYEQYF. The CDR3 DNA reads TGTGCCAGCAGTTTGGAAGGAACTACCTACGAGCAGTACTTC. The rearrangement uses TRBV28 and TRBJ2-7; D ambiguous. The CDR3 covers 14 residues. Trimming took 3 bases from V and 2 from J, leaving 11 bases between them. Per germline, CDR1 MDHEN and CDR2 SYDVKM.

The chain recombines TRBV2 with TRBJ1-4; D may be TRBD1 (5 bases). The V and J ends lost 10 bases and 0 bases respectively, with 21 bases between them. The germline V gene has CDR1 SNHLY and CDR2 FYNNEI. The CDR3 totals 17 residues. The CDR3 sequence is CAIPMRTRPATNEKLFF. DNA of the CDR3: TGTGCCATCCCGATGAGGACAAGACCTGCAACTAATGAAAAACTGTTTTTT.

This clone was observed once. The rearrangement links TRBV5-4 to TRBJ2-5; TRBD2 agrees at 7 bases. The CDR3 consists of 17 residues. J was trimmed by 5 bases and V by 4 bases; bases with no gene match: 17. The germline gives CDR1 SGHNT, CDR2 YYREEE (reference sequence). The CDR3 coding sequence is TGTGCCAGCAGCCCTAGGGGAGGGAGAGCTCTGTCGGAGACCCAGTACTTC. Amino acid sequence: CASSPRGGRALSETQYF.

Turning to this clone: One junction end does not reproduce the germline sequence, and a read error may be involved. V is TRBV7-9 and J is TRBJ2-7; a possible D gene is TRBD1 (6 bases). The CDR3 is made up of 14 amino acids. The V gene's germline CDR1 is SEHNR and CDR2 FQNEAQ (reference sequence). The CDR3 region has the DNA TGTTCCAGCAGCTCAAACAACAGGGTTCCCGAGCAGTACTTC. This translates into CSSSSNNRVPEQYF.

V is TRBV5-5 and J is TRBJ1-5, with D perhaps TRBD1 (5 bases). Germline CDR1 is SGHKS and CDR2 is YYEKEE (reference sequence). V was trimmed by 2 bases and J by 7 bases, leaving 10 bases between them. This CDR3 is 13 amino acids long. The CDR3 nucleotides read TGTGCCAGCAGCTTTCGCGGGGCCCAGCCCCAGCATTTT. It translates to CASSFRGAQPQHF.

The chain employs TRBV11-2 and TRBJ2-7, with 8 bases fitting TRBD1. This CDR3 has 14 amino acids. Germline-derived CDR1 and CDR2 are SGHAT and FQNNGV. Trimming at V came to 1 base and at J to 1 base, leaving 0 bases not matched to a gene. The DNA for the CDR3 is TGTGCCAGCAGCTTAGGGACAGGGTCCTACGAGCAGTACTTC. Translation: CASSLGTGSYEQYF.

V is TRBV5-1 and J is TRBJ2-3, with unresolved D. Per the germline V gene, CDR1 is SGHRS and CDR2 is YFSETQ. V lost 1 base to trimming and J lost 0 bases, with 6 bases between them. The CDR3 is 14 residues long. CDR3 DNA: TGCGCCAGCAGCTTGCACAAAAGCACAGATACGCAGTATTTT. It codes for CASSLHKSTDTQYF.

The genes are TRBV30 and TRBJ2-5; 8 bases fit TRBD2. This CDR3 contains 15 residues. Trimming took 5 bases from V and 0 from J; bases not matched to a gene: 8. Germline CDR1 is GTSNPN and CDR2 is SVGIG (reference sequence). The CDR3 loop reads CAWGGVREDQETQYF. The CDR3 nucleotides read TGTGCCTGGGGGGGGGTGCGGGAGGACCAAGAGACCCAGTACTTC. Together with reference TRBV30 and TRBJ2-5, the CDR3 gives the full variable domain: SQTIHQWPATLVQPVGSPLSLECTVEGTSNPNLYWYRQAAGRGLQLLFYSVGIGQISSEVPQNLSASRPQDRQFILSSKKLLLSDSGFYLCAWGGVREDQETQYFGPGTRLLVL.

The chain carries TRBV7-6 and TRBJ1-1, with 8 bases lining up with TRBD1. Trimming cost V 5 bases and J 1 base; bases outside gene matches: 6. Germline CDR1 is SGHVS and CDR2 is FNYEAQ. The length of the CDR3 is 15 residues. The CDR3 sequence: CASSRTGTGNTEAFF. In DNA, the CDR3 is TGTGCCAGCAGCCGAACCGGGACAGGGAACACTGAAGCTTTCTTT.

CDR3 DNA: TGTGCCACCAAGGGGGACACCGGGGAGCTGTTTTTT. Protein product: CATKGDTGELFF. The rearrangement links TRBV25-1 to TRBJ2-2; a weak D match, TRBD1 (6 bases). The germline V gene has CDR1 MGHDK and CDR2 SYGVNS. The CDR3 covers 12 residues. Trimming shortened V by 10 bases and J by 3 bases, and 9 bases separated the two germline ends.

V usage is TRBV9 and J usage is TRBJ2-6; TRBD1 matches at 8 bases. This CDR3 has 18 residues. CDR1 and CDR2 from the germline V gene are SGDLS and YYNGEE. V trimming: 4 bases; J trimming: 0 bases; junction bases outside the gene matches: 9. The CDR3 sequence is CASSPRTGSYSGANVLTF. CDR3 nucleotides: TGTGCCAGCAGCCCTCGGACAGGGTCCTACTCTGGGGCCAACGTCCTGACTTTC.

Only a few counts were recorded for this clone. This chain connects TRBV7-3 to TRBJ1-6, with TRBD1 matching 7 bases. V lost 5 bases and J lost 7; bases outside the gene matches: 8. The CDR3 has 15 residues. Germline lookup yields CDR1 SGHTA and CDR2 FQGTGA. CDR3 in DNA: TGTGCCAGCAGCAAACAGGGGTTGGTAAATTCACCCCTCCACTTT. This codes for CASSKQGLVNSPLHF. Variable domain in full (rest from reference TRBV7-3 and TRBJ1-6): GAGVSQTPSNKVTEKGKYVELRCDPISGHTALYWYRQSLGQGPEFLIYFQGTGAADDSGLPNDRFFAVRPEGSVSTLKIQRTERGDSAVYLCASSKQGLVNSPLHFGNGTRLTVT.

Only a few counts were recorded for this clone. The chain combines TRBV28 with TRBJ1-1; 7 bases align to TRBD1. The CDR3 consists of 13 residues. J lost 5 bases, V lost 6 bases, and 6 bases had no gene match. From germline, CDR1 is MDHEN and CDR2 SYDVKM. The CDR3 DNA reads as TGTGCCAGCAGGACAGGGAGTGGGACTGAAGCTTTCTTT. Translation: CASRTGSGTEAFF.

CDR3 nucleotides: TGTGCCACCTCCGAGCATGCAAGGGGGCCTGAAGCTTTCTTT. As protein: CATSEHARGPEAFF. V and J are TRBV6-5 and TRBJ1-1; 7 bases map to TRBD1. This CDR3 contains 14 residues. The V segment lost 10 bases and the J segment 6 bases; nucleotides outside the gene matches: 14. Germline CDR1 is MNHEY and CDR2 is SVGAGI.

The chain carries TRBV7-2 and TRBJ2-3; 11 positions agree with TRBD2. This CDR3 has 16 amino acids. Unmatched junction bases numbered 6, after V lost 5 bases and J lost 2 bases. Germline CDR1 reads SGHTA; CDR2 reads FQGNSA. CDR3 in DNA: TGTGCCAGCAGCATCGGGACTAGCGGACACACAGATACGCAGTATTTT. It translates to CASSIGTSGHTDTQYF.

V usage is TRBV2 and J usage is TRBJ2-7; D is possibly TRBD2 (6 bases). The CDR3 consists of 15 residues. V was cut by 4 bases and J by 4 bases, with 17 bases left in between. Germline V gene lookup returns CDR1 SNHLY and CDR2 FYNNEI. The CDR3 is CASSGGGAAAYEQYF. The DNA of the CDR3 is TGTGCCAGCAGTGGGGGAGGCGCAGCGGCTTACGAGCAGTACTTC.

The rearrangement uses TRBV28 and TRBJ1-2; a weak D match, TRBD1 (5 bases). Germline CDR1 and CDR2: MDHEN and SYDVKM. The CDR3 covers 15 residues. Trimming left V 6 bases short and J 4 bases short, with 18 bases between. The CDR3 protein is CASRGQGAPLYGYTF. DNA of the CDR3: TGTGCCAGCAGAGGACAAGGGGCCCCCCTCTATGGCTACACCTTC.

V gene TRBV6-5 combines with J gene TRBJ2-7; D is possibly TRBD2 (5 bases). V gave up 8 bases and J gave up 3 bases, with 11 bases separating them. The CDR3 totals 12 residues. Germline V CDR1 and CDR2: MNHEY, SVGAGI. The CDR3 loop is CASEGGSYEQYF. CDR3 sequence (DNA): TGTGCCAGCGAAGGAGGTAGCTACGAGCAGTACTTC.

The chain has TRBV28 and TRBJ2-1; D unresolved. V was pared by 3 bases and J by 6 bases, with 6 bases between. The CDR3 spans 12 residues. Germline CDR1 and CDR2: MDHEN and SYDVKM. In DNA form, the CDR3 reads TGTGCCAGCAGTTTGACAAGCAATGAGCAGTTCTTC. Amino acid sequence: CASSLTSNEQFF. Supplemented by reference TRBV28 and TRBJ2-1, the full variable domain reads DVKVTQSSRYLVKRTGEKVFLECVQDMDHENMFWYRQDPGLGLRLIYFSYDVKMKEKGDIPEGYSVSREKKERFSLILESASTNQTSMYLCASSLTSNEQFFGPGTRLTVL.

The genes are TRBV9 and TRBJ2-7, with D uncertain. Trimming shortened V by 3 bases and J by 0 bases, and 7 bases separated the two germline ends. CDR1 is SGDLS and CDR2 is YYNGEE in the germline V gene. The CDR3 is 13 residues long. This chain's CDR3 is CASSETGSYEQYF. CDR3 coding DNA: TGTGCCAGCAGCGAGACTGGCTCCTACGAGCAGTACTTC.

This chain links TRBV5-4 with TRBJ1-1; TRBD1 matches 8 bases. The CDR3 loop spans 15 amino acids. Looked up from germline, CDR1 is SGHNT and CDR2 is YYREEE (reference sequence). J was trimmed by 0 bases and V by 3 bases; bases with no gene match: 4. This CDR3 reads CASSSRTGLNTEAFF. The CDR3 region has the DNA TGTGCCAGCAGCTCTAGGACAGGGTTGAACACTGAAGCTTTCTTT.

Remarks on this clone: The junction does not match germline at one end; this may be a read error. The chain is built from TRBV6-1 and TRBJ2-3; TRBD1 is a possible D gene (5 bases). Germline-derived CDR1 and CDR2 are MNHNS and SASEGT. The CDR3 extends over 12 amino acids. CDR3 nucleotide sequence: TGTGCCAGCAGGGAAGACAGCCCCAAGCAGTATTTT. Protein: CASREDSPKQYF.

The J gene is TRBJ2-1, the V gene TRBV9, with 7 nucleotides matching TRBD2. V was pared by 0 bases and J by 3 bases, with 9 bases of the junction left unmatched. The CDR3 length is 17 residues. The germline V gene has CDR1 SGDLS and CDR2 YYNGEE. CDR3 region: CASSVVSVLADYNEQFF. The CDR3 DNA reads TGTGCCAGCAGCGTAGTCTCTGTTCTAGCGGACTACAATGAGCAGTTCTTC.